The 28 T cell receptor beta chains below were found in one sample sequenced in a study of cytomegalovirus exposure and HLA in healthy donors. Here immunoSEQ multiplex PCR was the method, and the copy in TCRdb shows in-frame clones only, minus some. The sample has approximately 300,000 clones, roughly 85% seen once; the top ten hold 0.75% to 0.85%. The sequencing sample was made of PBMCs. The receptors shown here come from a woman younger than 30 in good health and CMV-seronegative.

V is TRBV27 and J is TRBJ1-2; possibly TRBD1 for D (6 bases). This CDR3 region has 15 residues. CDR1 is MNHEY, CDR2 SMNVEV, per germline (reference sequence). V dropped 5 bases and J dropped 7 bases, with 20 bases sitting between them. This CDR3 is CASSPRGAYFSGYTF. The CDR3 DNA reads TGTGCCAGCAGTCCCCGGGGGGCGTACTTTAGTGGCTACACCTTC.

Concerning this clone itself: Additional DNA sequences in this sample encode the identical CDR3. V gene TRBV28 combines with J gene TRBJ1-1; perhaps TRBD1 as D (5 bases). V was trimmed by 2 bases and J by 1 base, leaving 5 bases between them. The CDR3 is made up of 13 amino acids. Germline CDR1 is MDHEN and CDR2 is SYDVKM. As DNA, the CDR3 is TGTGCCAGCAGTTTAGGACAGAACACTGAAGCTTTCTTT. This gives the protein CASSLGQNTEAFF.

The chain joins TRBV27 to TRBJ2-7; D possibly corresponds to TRBD2 (6 bases). V shed 3 bases and J shed 5 bases, with 20 bases lying between them. The CDR3 covers 16 residues. Germline assignment: CDR1 MNHEY and CDR2 SMNVEV (reference sequence). In nucleotides, the CDR3 is TGTGCCAGCAGTTTGAGGACCCCGGGACTTTCCCACGAGCAGTACTTC. It translates to CASSLRTPGLSHEQYF.

The chain recombines TRBV5-6 with TRBJ1-4; D gene uncertain. CDR1 and CDR2 from the germline V gene are SGHDT and YYEEEE. Trimming left V 0 bases short and J 8 bases short, with 5 bases between. The CDR3 consists of 12 residues. The CDR3 protein is CASSLGGEKLFF. CDR3 in DNA: TGTGCCAGCAGCTTGGGAGGGGAAAAACTGTTTTTT.

This clone was recorded only once. The chain combines TRBV4-1 with TRBJ1-4; a possible D gene is TRBD1 (6 bases). The V end lost 1 base, the J end lost 4 bases, and 10 bases lay between the germline ends. CDR1 is MGHRA, CDR2 YSYEKL, per germline. CDR3 length equals 15 residues. CDR3 in DNA: TGCGCCAGCAGCCAAGGAGAGGGGGTTAATGAAAAACTGTTTTTT. Residues: CASSQGEGVNEKLFF.

The V and J genes are TRBV25-1 and TRBJ1-1; possibly TRBD1 for D (6 bases). Deletions cut 4 bases from V and 9 bases from J, with 15 bases between. This CDR3 comprises 13 residues. Germline lookup yields CDR1 MGHDK and CDR2 SYGVNS. CDR3 sequence (DNA): TGTGCCAGCAGTGTGGGGCAGGGGAAAAAAGCTTTCTTT. Amino acids: CASSVGQGKKAFF.

The chain employs TRBV7-2 and TRBJ2-7, with unresolved D. This CDR3 region has 15 residues. The V end lost 5 bases, the J end lost 0 bases, and 14 bases lay between the germline ends. Germline CDR1 and CDR2: SGHTA and FQGNSA. CDR3 sequence (DNA): TGTGCCAGCAGCCCAACCCCGAGGAGCTCCTACGAGCAGTACTTC. This codes for CASSPTPRSSYEQYF.

This clone was recorded once. The chain has TRBV7-6 and TRBJ2-1; 8 positions agree with TRBD2. The CDR3 covers 17 residues. Germline CDR1 SGHVS, CDR2 FNYEAQ. After removal of 5 bases from V and 3 bases from J, the junction contained 12 bases not matched to a gene. The CDR3 reads CASSRAQAGLGYNEQFF. CDR3 sequence (DNA): TGTGCCAGCAGCAGGGCTCAGGCGGGACTAGGCTACAATGAGCAGTTCTTC.

The genes are TRBV19 and TRBJ2-2; tentatively, D is TRBD1 (5 bases). The CDR3 length is 16 residues. V was cut by 2 bases and J by 3 bases, with 13 bases left in between. Germline V lookup: CDR1 LNHDA, CDR2 SQIVND (reference sequence). Here the CDR3 DNA reads TGTGCCAGTAGTATAAGGGGTAGCTGGGACACCGGGGAGCTGTTTTTT. This translates into CASSIRGSWDTGELFF.

The V and J genes are TRBV28 and TRBJ2-7, with D maybe TRBD2 (5 bases). V lost 6 bases and J 4 bases, leaving 10 bases between the germline ends. The germline gives CDR1 MDHEN, CDR2 SYDVKM. The CDR3 consists of 12 residues. The CDR3 DNA reads TGTGCCAGCAGGCAGACTAAATACGAGCAGTACTTC. This gives the protein CASRQTKYEQYF.

The chain is built from TRBV6-5 and TRBJ2-2, with TRBD1 identical over 9 bases. J lost 5 bases, V lost 5 bases, and 3 bases had no gene match. Germline V gives CDR1 MNHEY, CDR2 SVGAGI. This CDR3 has 14 amino acids. The CDR3 coding sequence is TGTGCCAGCAGTGTGACAGGGGGGACCGGGGAGCTGTTTTTT. This gives the protein CASSVTGGTGELFF.

The gene calls are TRBV6-6 and TRBJ2-1, with D uncertain. There are 15 residues in the CDR3. Germline CDR1 reads MNHNY; CDR2 reads SVGAGI (reference sequence). V lost 2 bases and J 3 bases, leaving 11 bases between the germline ends. CDR3 residues: CASSYREALYNEQFF. For the CDR3, the DNA is TGTGCCAGCAGTTACCGCGAGGCTCTCTACAATGAGCAGTTCTTC.

The rearrangement links TRBV5-1 to TRBJ2-5, with 8 bases that match TRBD2. The CDR3 is 16 residues long. The V and J ends lost 4 bases and 3 bases, in that order; junction bases with no gene match: 11. Germline V gene data show CDR1 as SGHRS and CDR2 as YFSETQ. CDR3 residues: CASSHSLGAGEETQYF. The DNA of the CDR3 is TGCGCCAGCAGCCATTCCCTCGGAGCGGGAGAAGAGACCCAGTACTTC.

This rearrangement joins TRBV27 to TRBJ2-5, with D perhaps matching TRBD2 (5 bases). Germline lookup yields CDR1 MNHEY and CDR2 SMNVEV (reference sequence). The V end was cut by 5 bases, the J end by 0 bases, with 7 bases between. CDR3 length: 13 residues. The CDR3 spells CASSRTYQETQYF. The CDR3 DNA reads TGTGCCAGCAGTCGGACTTACCAAGAGACCCAGTACTTC.

This chain joins TRBV9 and TRBJ2-4; no reliable D call. Trimming stripped 2 bases from V and 3 bases from J, with 15 bases between. The CDR3 loop spans 16 amino acids. CDR1 SGDLS and CDR2 YYNGEE come from the germline V gene. This CDR3 reads CASSVEGGFGKNIQYF. The CDR3 nucleotides are TGTGCCAGCAGCGTGGAAGGCGGTTTCGGCAAAAACATTCAGTACTTC.

The V gene is TRBV29-1, the J gene TRBJ2-7, with 10 bases identical to TRBD2. Trimming took 3 bases from V and 3 from J; bases not matched to a gene: 5. CDR1 SQVTM and CDR2 ANQGSEA come from the germline V gene. The CDR3 runs to 14 residues. CDR3 sequence (DNA): TGCAGCGTTGACAGCGGGAGGGCCAGCTACGAGCAGTACTTC. It translates to CSVDSGRASYEQYF.

This clone occurred once. The chain combines TRBV5-1 with TRBJ2-3; unclear D gene. With 0 bases removed from V and 2 bases from J, the gap between germline ends came to 7 bases. CDR1 SGHRS and CDR2 YFSETQ come from the germline V gene. CDR3 length: 14 residues. The CDR3 reads CASSLEQHTDTQYF. CDR3 coding DNA: TGCGCCAGCAGCTTGGAACAGCACACAGATACGCAGTATTTT.

The J gene is TRBJ2-6, the V gene TRBV10-3; unclear D gene. CDR3 length equals 14 residues. CDR1 and CDR2 from the germline V gene are ENHRY and SYGVKD. Trimming shortened V by 2 bases and J by 3 bases, and 5 bases separated the two germline ends. In DNA, the CDR3 is TGTGCCATCAGTGAGGAGGTTGGGGCCAACGTCCTGACTTTC. Protein sequence: CAISEEVGANVLTF.

The chain has TRBV18 and TRBJ1-1; TRBD1 matches 8 bases. J lost 1 base, V lost 0 bases, and 1 base had no gene match. The CDR3 has 15 amino acids. Germline loops: CDR1 KGHSH, CDR2 LQKENI. This chain's CDR3 is CASSPPTGENTEAFF. The CDR3 bases are TGTGCCAGCTCACCACCGACAGGGGAGAACACTGAAGCTTTCTTT.

CDR3 sequence: CASSVDPLPRTGDYSSYNEQFF. In nucleotides, the CDR3 is TGTGCCAGCAGCGTAGACCCCCTGCCGAGGACAGGGGACTACAGCTCCTACAATGAGCAGTTCTTC. V is TRBV9 and J is TRBJ2-1, with 9 bases matching TRBD1. This CDR3 is 22 amino acids long. Trimming took 0 bases from V and 0 from J; bases not matched to a gene: 19. CDR1 SGDLS and CDR2 YYNGEE come from the germline V gene.

The chain has TRBV29-1 and TRBJ1-4; maybe TRBD1 (5 bases). Germline lookup yields CDR1 SQVTM and CDR2 ANQGSEA. Deletions cut 6 bases from V and 0 bases from J, with 14 bases between. CDR3 length equals 15 residues. The CDR3 nucleotides are TGCAGCGTCCAGGGTTCGGGAGCAACTAATGAAAAACTGTTTTTT. Translating gives CSVQGSGATNEKLFF. Variable domain in full (rest from reference TRBV29-1 and TRBJ1-4): SAVISQKPSRDICQRGTSLTIQCQVDSQVTMMFWYRQQPGQSLTLIATANQGSEATYESGFVIDKFPISRPNLTFSTLTVSNMSPEDSSIYLCSVQGSGATNEKLFFGSGTQLSVL.

This rearrangement joins TRBV7-8 to TRBJ1-5; possible D gene TRBD1, 6 bases. Germline V gene sequence: CDR1 SGHVS, CDR2 FQNEAQ. V shed 1 base and J shed 9 bases, with 13 bases lying between them. This CDR3 is 14 amino acids long. The CDR3 loop is CASSLDGGPSPQHF. The CDR3 DNA reads TGTGCCAGCAGCTTAGATGGGGGCCCGTCGCCCCAGCATTTT.

The chain uses TRBV27 and TRBJ2-2; D is perhaps TRBD1 (5 bases). The CDR3 contains 15 residues. V was trimmed by 2 bases and J by 0 bases, leaving 7 bases between them. CDR1 is MNHEY, CDR2 SMNVEV, per germline (reference sequence). The CDR3 loop reads CASSLDRANTGELFF. The DNA of the CDR3 is TGTGCCAGCAGTTTAGACAGAGCGAACACCGGGGAGCTGTTTTTT.

The J gene is TRBJ1-5, the V gene TRBV28; 9 bases are shared with TRBD1. With 5 bases clipped from V and 13 bases from J, the junction kept 12 bases outside the gene matches. Germline V lookup: CDR1 MDHEN, CDR2 SYDVKM. This CDR3 is 14 amino acids long. The CDR3 sequence: CASSNPGTGYEQHF. For the CDR3, the DNA is TGTGCCAGCAGTAATCCCGGGACAGGGTACGAGCAGCATTTT.

The V and J genes are TRBV13 and TRBJ2-7, with 9 positions matching TRBD1. This CDR3 region has 16 residues. Germline lookup yields CDR1 PRHDT and CDR2 FYEKMQ (reference sequence). J gave up 0 bases and V 5 bases, and 8 bases lay outside the gene matches. For the CDR3, the DNA is TGTGCCAGCAGCCCGCGGGACAGGGAAGACTCCTACGAGCAGTACTTC. It translates to CASSPRDREDSYEQYF.

This chain links TRBV5-1 with TRBJ1-2; D is ambiguous. V lost 0 bases and J 2 bases, leaving 8 bases between the germline ends. CDR1 and CDR2 from the germline V gene are SGHRS and YFSETQ. The CDR3 is 14 residues long. CDR3 loop: CASSLGGSNYGYTF. CDR3 DNA sequence: TGCGCCAGCAGCTTGGGAGGGTCCAACTATGGCTACACCTTC.

V and J are TRBV19 and TRBJ1-1; D may be TRBD1 (5 bases). The germline V gene encodes CDR1 LNHDA and CDR2 SQIVND (reference sequence). Trimming removed 5 bases at V and 6 bases at J, with 13 bases between. The length of the CDR3 is 13 residues. CDR3 region: CASSLLREAEAFF. The CDR3 region has the DNA TGTGCCAGTAGTCTCCTCAGGGAGGCTGAAGCTTTCTTT.

This clone has just a few counts. The gene calls are TRBV28 and TRBJ2-2, with D perhaps TRBD2 (6 bases). Germline loops: CDR1 MDHEN, CDR2 SYDVKM. V lost 1 base and J 5 bases, leaving 11 bases between the germline ends. The CDR3 is made up of 15 amino acids. The CDR3 DNA reads as TGTGCCAGCAGTTTATCCGGGAGTCGGACCGGGGAGCTGTTTTTT. Protein: CASSLSGSRTGELFF.